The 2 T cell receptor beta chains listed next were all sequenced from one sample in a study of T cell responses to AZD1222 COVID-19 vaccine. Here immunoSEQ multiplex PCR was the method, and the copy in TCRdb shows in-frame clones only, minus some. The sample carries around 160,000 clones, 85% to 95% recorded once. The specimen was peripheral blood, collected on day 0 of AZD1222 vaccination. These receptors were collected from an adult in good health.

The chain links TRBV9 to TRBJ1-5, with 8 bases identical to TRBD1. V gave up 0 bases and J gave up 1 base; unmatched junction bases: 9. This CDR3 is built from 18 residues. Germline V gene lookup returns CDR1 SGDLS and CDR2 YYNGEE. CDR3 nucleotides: TGTGCCAGCAGCGTAGGATCAGGAGACAGGGGAAGCAATCAGCCCCAGCATTTT. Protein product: CASSVGSGDRGSNQPQHF.

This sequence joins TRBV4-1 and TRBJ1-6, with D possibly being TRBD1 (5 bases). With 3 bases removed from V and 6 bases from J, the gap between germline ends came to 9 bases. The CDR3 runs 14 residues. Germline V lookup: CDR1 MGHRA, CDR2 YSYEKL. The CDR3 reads CASSHPGVNSPLHF. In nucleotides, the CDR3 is TGCGCCAGCAGCCATCCGGGGGTTAATTCACCCCTCCACTTT.